The 21 T cell receptor beta chains below were found in one sample sequenced in a study of blood T cell repertoires in COVID-19. Assay: immunoSEQ multiplex PCR; the TCRdb copy retains only in-frame clones and omits some. The table has around 32,000 clones, 65% to 90% seen once. Input material: peripheral blood. Source of these receptors: a woman aged 80 or over with active or convalescent COVID-19.

This clone was detected once. The chain recombines TRBV30 with TRBJ1-2, with a weak D call TRBD1 (6 bases). The CDR3 runs to 11 residues. V was cut by 5 bases and J by 2 bases, with 6 bases left in between. Germline CDR1 is GTSNPN and CDR2 is SVGIG (reference sequence). The CDR3 protein is CAWDRNYGYTF. CDR3 nucleotide sequence: TGTGCCTGGGACAGGAACTATGGCTACACCTTC.

The V gene is TRBV28, the J gene TRBJ2-7; 7 bases are shared with TRBD1. This CDR3 has 13 residues. V dropped 8 bases and J dropped 3; count of bases not matched to a gene: 7. CDR1 MDHEN and CDR2 SYDVKM come from the germline V gene. The CDR3 spells CASGHRGNYEQYF. DNA for the CDR3: TGTGCCAGCGGACACAGGGGTAACTACGAGCAGTACTTC.

This rearrangement joins TRBV28 to TRBJ1-2; 8 bases line up with TRBD1. CDR1 and CDR2 from the germline V gene are MDHEN and SYDVKM. Trimming cost V 5 bases and J 4 bases; bases outside gene matches: 6. The CDR3 covers 14 residues. The CDR3 sequence: CASSPRGRSYGYTF. The CDR3 DNA reads TGTGCCAGCAGTCCCAGGGGGCGATCCTATGGCTACACCTTC.

The chain joins TRBV20-1 to TRBJ1-1, with a possible D match to TRBD1 (6 bases). The length of the CDR3 is 14 residues. Germline CDR1 and CDR2: DFQATT and SNEGSKA (reference sequence). Deletions cut 3 bases from V and 0 bases from J, with 11 bases between. The CDR3 loop reads CSASGGGMNTEAFF. The CDR3 DNA reads TGCAGTGCTAGTGGAGGGGGAATGAACACTGAAGCTTTCTTT.

The J gene is TRBJ2-7, the V gene TRBV5-1; TRBD1 matches 8 bases. This CDR3 has 14 amino acids. Germline V CDR1 and CDR2: SGHRS, YFSETQ. J lost 2 bases, V lost 0 bases, and 1 base had no gene match. The CDR3 DNA follows: TGCGCCAGCAGCTTGGGACAGGGGCCCTACGAGCAGTACTTC. Protein: CASSLGQGPYEQYF.

This clone appeared a single time. The chain joins TRBV25-1 to TRBJ2-1; 9 nucleotides line up with TRBD1. The germline V gene has CDR1 MGHDK and CDR2 SYGVNS. V lost 7 bases, J lost 9 bases, and 7 bases stayed unmatched. The CDR3 runs 13 residues. The chain's CDR3 is CASTYTGGLEQFF. The DNA of the CDR3 is TGTGCCAGCACGTATACAGGGGGCCTTGAGCAGTTCTTC.

The CDR3 here is CASSQDWGGGYEQYF. CDR3 coding DNA: TGTGCCAGCAGCCAAGACTGGGGAGGCGGCTACGAGCAGTACTTC. V is TRBV7-9 and J is TRBJ2-7; D may be TRBD2 (6 bases). Germline-derived CDR1 and CDR2 are SEHNR and FQNEAQ (reference sequence). Trimming cost V 5 bases and J 3 bases, with 17 bases left between them. The CDR3 runs to 15 residues.

The rearrangement uses TRBV12-3 or TRBV12-4 and TRBJ2-7; TRBD2 is a possible D gene (5 bases). Trimming cost V 0 bases and J 9 bases, with 12 bases left between them. This CDR3 region has 13 residues. The CDR3 bases are TGTGCCAGCAGTTTAGCGGTGAAGACTACGCAGTACTTC. This encodes CASSLAVKTTQYF.

The rearrangement uses TRBV25-1 and TRBJ2-5; the match to TRBD1 covers 8 bases. The CDR3 totals 13 residues. Unmatched junction bases numbered 4, after V lost 6 bases and J lost 4 bases. Germline values: CDR1 MGHDK, CDR2 SYGVNS. The DNA of the CDR3 is TGTGCCAGCAGCCCAGGGGGCAGAGAGACCCAGTACTTC. This gives the protein CASSPGGRETQYF.

The table lists this clone with a count of one. The chain joins TRBV21-1 to TRBJ1-3; the table names TRBD1, a call not compared with the DNA. TRBV21-1 is given as a pseudogene. The CDR3 covers 15 residues. CDR3 in amino acids: CASIRTGGVGNTIYF. For the CDR3, the DNA is TGTGCCAGCATCCGGACAGGGGGCGTTGGAAACACCATATATTTT.

V and J are TRBV19 and TRBJ2-7; D remains unclear. V was clipped by 3 bases and J by 2 bases, with 11 bases between them. The CDR3 is 14 amino acids. Germline V lookup: CDR1 LNHDA, CDR2 SQIVND (reference sequence). This chain's CDR3 is CASSIVGTAYEQYF. The DNA for the CDR3 is TGTGCCAGTAGTATCGTAGGAACAGCCTACGAGCAGTACTTC.

Only one count was recorded for this clone. The chain employs TRBV28 and TRBJ1-2; D is uncertain. V lost 2 bases, J lost 8 bases, and 9 bases lay in between. Germline CDR1 MDHEN, CDR2 SYDVKM. This CDR3 spans 12 amino acids. The CDR3 spells CASSLAPRGYTF. The CDR3 DNA is TGTGCCAGCAGTTTAGCCCCCAGGGGCTACACCTTC.

The rearrangement uses TRBV4-1 and TRBJ1-6; TRBD1 aligns across 7 bases. CDR1 is MGHRA and CDR2 is YSYEKL in the germline V gene. V lost 0 bases, J lost 10 bases, and 12 bases stayed unmatched. CDR3 length: 17 amino acids. The CDR3 coding sequence is TGCGCCAGCAGCCAAGAGGGGAACAGGGGAGGAGGCTCACCCCTCCACTTT. The encoded protein is CASSQEGNRGGGSPLHF.

The rearrangement links TRBV19 to TRBJ1-2; 10 positions agree with TRBD1. The CDR3 consists of 14 residues. Germline CDR1 reads LNHDA; CDR2 reads SQIVND (reference sequence). With 5 bases clipped from V and 4 bases from J, the junction kept 4 bases outside the gene matches. The CDR3: CASSPWTGGYGYTF. The CDR3 region has the DNA TGTGCCAGTAGTCCGTGGACAGGGGGCTATGGCTACACCTTC.

This chain joins TRBV12-3 or TRBV12-4 and TRBJ1-4; TRBD1 matches 8 bases. Unmatched junction bases numbered 6, after V lost 7 bases and J lost 8 bases. This CDR3 contains 13 residues. CDR3 sequence: CASIMDREEKLFF. Here the CDR3 DNA reads TGTGCCAGCATCATGGACAGGGAGGAAAAACTGTTTTTT.

The CDR3 nucleotides read TGTGCCTGGAGTGGAGCGGACAGGGGCACTAGCTCCTATAATTCACCCCTCCACTTT. This sequence encodes CAWSGADRGTSSYNSPLHF. The rearrangement uses TRBV30 and TRBJ1-6; 9 bases align to TRBD1. The germline CDR1 and CDR2 sequences are GTSNPN and SVGIG (reference sequence). This CDR3 contains 19 residues. V lost 1 base, J lost 0 bases, and 10 bases stayed unmatched.

The J gene is TRBJ2-7, the V gene TRBV5-1; 11 bases fit TRBD2. Germline V gene lookup returns CDR1 SGHRS and CDR2 YFSETQ. CDR3 size: 15 residues. V lost 0 bases to trimming and J lost 3 bases; unmatched junction nucleotides: 2. CDR3 nucleotide sequence: TGCGCCAGCAGCTTGGGACTAGCGGGGCGCTACGAGCAGTACTTC. Protein product: CASSLGLAGRYEQYF.

This clone was observed once. The V and J genes are TRBV3-1 (or the pseudogene TRBV3-2) and TRBJ1-1; perhaps TRBD1 as D (5 bases). The CDR3 is 13 amino acids. V shed 5 bases and J shed 7 bases, with 14 bases lying between them. The germline V gene has CDR1 LGHDT and CDR2 YNNKEL (reference sequence). The CDR3 protein is CASSLRAGFEAFF. The DNA for the CDR3 is TGTGCCAGCAGCTTAAGAGCAGGGTTTGAAGCTTTCTTT.

This clone was detected only once. DNA for the CDR3: TGTGCCAGCAGCCTTTGGACAGGGATTAGCTACGAGCAGTACTTC. Its protein is CASSLWTGISYEQYF. The gene calls are TRBV3-1 (or the pseudogene TRBV3-2) and TRBJ2-7, with 8 bases lining up with TRBD1. Germline CDR1 is LGHDT and CDR2 is YNNKEL (reference sequence). V gave up 4 bases and J gave up 3 bases; unmatched junction bases: 8. This CDR3 region has 15 residues.

The chain carries TRBV2 and TRBJ1-1, with D possibly matching TRBD1 (6 bases). Looked up from germline, CDR1 is SNHLY and CDR2 is FYNNEI. V was trimmed by 5 bases and J by 2 bases, leaving 12 bases between them. This CDR3 comprises 14 residues. The CDR3 spells CASSYRALNTEAFF. The CDR3 region has the DNA TGTGCCAGCAGTTACAGGGCCCTAAACACTGAAGCTTTCTTT.

This rearrangement joins TRBV7-9 to TRBJ2-5, with 16 nucleotides matching TRBD2. The V gene end was trimmed by 6 bases and the J gene end by 4 bases; junction bases not matched to a gene: 8. CDR1 is SEHNR, CDR2 FQNEAQ, per germline (reference sequence). CDR3 size: 17 residues. CDR3 amino acids: CASSLGTSGRARETQYF. CDR3 nucleotide sequence: TGTGCCAGCAGTTTGGGGACTAGCGGGAGGGCCCGAGAGACCCAGTACTTC.